The clone carrying this TCR beta chain qualifies as medium-sized (0.01 to 0.1%). Its antigen is unidentified. The data are from a study of human T cells and chemical hapten exposure. Within the library, unique molecular identifiers were attached to each individual cDNA molecule. Original processing notes: Samples held a median of around 100,000 TCRs, range about 23,224–750,000. TCRdb passed the RACE reads through MiXCR, listing each CDR3 protein once. In this record, the V and J calls reflect TCRdb's handling and not the investigators' own analysis. This table has approximately 46,000 distinct CDR3 sequences, roughly 10% appearing once. Sample time point: patch test 2, 6 weeks after DPC sensitization. The treatment here: therapeutic diphenylcyclopropenone sensitization with weekly scalp DPC. Total RNA was isolated from unfractionated whole blood. Study findings and constraints: TCRs above 1 in 1000 frequency stayed constant with DPC sensitization. Healthy individuals' immune responses may differ from those of donors, who had alopecia.

V was cut by 3 bases and J by 3 bases, with 15 bases left in between. The CDR3 sequence is 15 residues long. Germline CDR1 is ENHRY and CDR2 is SYGVKD. This TCR was sampled from a woman between 25 and 40 years old with alopecia areata. Some clones in this sample may be carry-over from other donors' samples. Sequences were derived from whole blood, sampled in connection with sensitization to the hapten diphenylcyclopropenone (DPC). This chain joins TRBV10-3 and TRBJ2-7, with D maybe TRBD2 (6 bases). CDR3 protein: CAISEVGQGGYEQYF. CDR3 DNA sequence: TGTGCCATCAGTGAAGTCGGCCAGGGAGGCTACGAGCAGTACTTC.